This is a list of T cell receptor beta chains from one sample in a study of T cell responses to AZD1222 COVID-19 vaccine. Method: immunoSEQ multiplex PCR; TCRdb's copy keeps in-frame clones and lacks some. The data contain 84,000 or so clones, under 95% of them seen just once; the ten biggest clones take up around 5.5%. The sequences come from peripheral blood, collected on day 0 of MenACWY control vaccination. The receptors originated from an adult in good health. The CDR3 runs from the conserved cysteine through the conserved F or W. Fields, in order: V gene, J gene, CDR3 protein.

V: TRBV15; J: TRBJ2-3; CDR3: CATSTLAGGDTQYF
V: TRBV24-1; J: TRBJ1-5; CDR3: CATSDYPGTGGNQPQHF
V: TRBV5-6; J: TRBJ2-5; CDR3: CASSLRIGETQYF
V: TRBV6-6; J: TRBJ2-1; CDR3: CASSLGGGSYNEQFF
V: TRBV6-6; J: TRBJ2-1; CDR3: CASSYSIAGRDNEQFF
V: TRBV19; J: TRBJ1-5; CDR3: CASQPGGPNQPQHF
V: TRBV11-3; J: TRBJ2-3; CDR3: CASSSAQKGSTQYF
V: TRBV28; J: TRBJ1-4; CDR3: CASTSNEKLFF
V: TRBV5-1; J: TRBJ1-6; CDR3: CASSSGTGAYNSPLHF
V: TRBV7-9; J: TRBJ1-2; CDR3: CASTITGGVYGYTF
V: TRBV6-5; J: TRBJ2-1; CDR3: CASSQGTYNEQFF
V: TRBV15; J: TRBJ2-5; CDR3: CATSPQTGDGETQYF
V: TRBV5-1; J: TRBJ2-2; CDR3: CASSLVRIASGELFF
V: TRBV28; J: TRBJ1-5; CDR3: CASRGQANQPQHF
V: TRBV19; J: TRBJ2-3; CDR3: CATTYTGTTTDTQYF
V: TRBV6-6; J: TRBJ1-1; CDR3: CASSLDNTEAFF
V: TRBV7-6; J: TRBJ2-2; CDR3: CASSSGTSIATGELFF
V: TRBV11-2; J: TRBJ2-1; CDR3: CASSFIAGGDNEQFF
V: TRBV7-2; J: TRBJ1-2; CDR3: CASRLARGGLRDGYTF
V: TRBV6-2/TRBV6-3; J: TRBJ2-7; CDR3: CASSYKRLAGGTYEQYF
V: TRBV7-2; J: TRBJ2-5; CDR3: CASSKSTVGETQYF
V: TRBV2; J: TRBJ2-7; CDR3: CASTGTTGYEQYF
V: TRBV9; J: TRBJ2-3; CDR3: CASSVGAGSGPSTDTQYF
V: TRBV5-6; J: TRBJ1-5; CDR3: CASSLSGSNQPQHF
V: TRBV5-1; J: TRBJ1-6; CDR3: CASSSALGQSPLHF
V: TRBV10-3; J: TRBJ1-6; CDR3: CAISESDHNSPLHF
V: TRBV27; J: TRBJ1-2; CDR3: CASSPSGSHGYTF
V: TRBV3-1/TRBV3-2; J: TRBJ2-2; CDR3: CASRLRETGELFF
V: TRBV28; J: TRBJ1-2; CDR3: CASSPGLGANYGYTF
V: TRBV19; J: TRBJ1-5; CDR3: CASSLRQGAINQPQHF
V: TRBV11-1; J: TRBJ2-1; CDR3: CASSLRHGEQFF
V: TRBV4-3; J: TRBJ2-5; CDR3: CASSQEYPLETQYF
V: TRBV27; J: TRBJ1-1; CDR3: CASSLGPGTNEAFF
V: TRBV11-2; J: TRBJ1-1; CDR3: CASSLDRSEAFF
V: TRBV5-4; J: TRBJ2-5; CDR3: CASSGGGAETQYF
V: TRBV29-1; J: TRBJ2-7; CDR3: CSVEDGFSYEQYF
V: TRBV4-3; J: TRBJ2-3; CDR3: CASSYLRGRTDTQYF
V: TRBV5-1; J: TRBJ1-1; CDR3: CASSSGGGSAEAFF
V: TRBV28; J: TRBJ2-3; CDR3: CASWGAGTDTQYF
V: TRBV14; J: TRBJ1-1; CDR3: CASRVYPGNTEAFF
V: TRBV11-2; J: TRBJ2-7; CDR3: CASTLDGFEQYF